What follows are 9 T cell receptor beta chains derived from one specimen sequenced in a study of radiotherapy plus CTLA-4 blockade in lung cancer. Profiling relied on immunoSEQ multiplex PCR, and the TCRdb table lists in-frame clones only, not all of them. The table shows about 40,000 clones, with approximately 79% occurring only once. Sample: peripheral blood, taken from a patient treated with radiotherapy plus ipilimumab. The receptors were gathered from a human donor with non-small cell lung cancer that progressed on radiotherapy plus ipilimumab.

V gene TRBV11-2 combines with J gene TRBJ2-3; 8 bases are shared with TRBD2. The CDR3 totals 15 residues. Trimming at V came to 5 bases and at J to 2 bases, leaving 6 bases not matched to a gene. The V gene's germline CDR1 is SGHAT and CDR2 FQNNGV. In nucleotides, the CDR3 is TGTGCCAGCAGCCCCCGCGGGGGGATCACAGATACGCAGTATTTT. Translated: CASSPRGGITDTQYF.

V gene TRBV19 combines with J gene TRBJ2-7; 8 bases line up with TRBD1. This CDR3 contains 14 residues. V lost 2 bases and J lost 4; bases outside the gene matches: 4. Germline lookup yields CDR1 LNHDA and CDR2 SQIVND (reference sequence). The CDR3 bases are TGTGCCAGTAGTATACAGGGGGCGGCTTACGAGCAGTACTTC. Amino acids: CASSIQGAAYEQYF.

The chain employs TRBV5-1 and TRBJ1-6; TRBD1 agrees at 10 bases. This CDR3 spans 17 amino acids. V lost 2 bases to trimming and J lost 7 bases; unmatched junction nucleotides: 9. CDR1 SGHRS and CDR2 YFSETQ come from the germline V gene. DNA for the CDR3: TGCGCCAGCAGCTTATCCGGGACAGGGGCCGAAAATTCACCCCTCCACTTT. This codes for CASSLSGTGAENSPLHF. The whole variable domain, remainder taken from reference TRBV5-1 and TRBJ1-6, is KAGVTQTPRYLIKTRGQQVTLSCSPISGHRSVSWYQQTPGQGLQFLFEYFSETQRNKGNFPGRFSGRQFSNSRSEMNVSTLELGDSALYLCASSLSGTGAENSPLHFGNGTRLTVT.

The chain recombines TRBV7-2 with TRBJ1-6; a possible D gene is TRBD1 (6 bases). The CDR3 length is 17 residues. V lost 5 bases and J 0 bases, leaving 14 bases between the germline ends. Germline-derived CDR1 and CDR2 are SGHTA and FQGNSA. The CDR3 region is CASSTQGLSSYNSPLHF. Written as DNA, the CDR3 is TGTGCCAGCAGCACTCAGGGGTTGAGCTCCTATAATTCACCCCTCCACTTT.

J is TRBJ1-5 and V is TRBV6-1, with TRBD1 matching 7 bases. The CDR3 runs 14 residues. V was clipped by 6 bases and J by 3 bases; unmatched bases: 5. CDR1 MNHNS and CDR2 SASEGT come from the germline V gene. This CDR3 reads CASSRGTVNQPQHF. CDR3 bases: TGTGCCAGCAGCCGAGGGACAGTCAATCAGCCCCAGCATTTT.

V is TRBV11-1 and J is TRBJ2-1; weak D call: TRBD2 (6 bases). CDR1 is SGHAT, CDR2 FQDESV, per germline (reference sequence). The CDR3 is made up of 17 amino acids. V was clipped by 7 bases and J by 0 bases, with 19 bases between them. In DNA, the CDR3 is TGTGCCAGCAACCTCGATGCTCGGGGGAGCTCCTACAATGAGCAGTTCTTC. Amino acid sequence: CASNLDARGSSYNEQFF.

The rearrangement joins TRBV28 to TRBJ2-1, with TRBD2 as a possible D gene (6 bases). CDR1 MDHEN and CDR2 SYDVKM come from the germline V gene. V was clipped by 3 bases and J by 6 bases, with 12 bases between them. The CDR3 contains 14 residues. CDR3 residues: CASSFERDFNEQFF. The DNA for the CDR3 is TGTGCCAGCAGTTTTGAAAGGGACTTCAATGAGCAGTTCTTC.

This chain joins TRBV2 and TRBJ1-1, with a possible D match to TRBD1 (6 bases). The germline CDR1 and CDR2 sequences are SNHLY and FYNNEI. CDR3 size: 13 residues. The germline V and J ends were trimmed by 11 bases and 5 bases, with 18 bases remaining between them. The CDR3 DNA sequence: TGTGCCTCCAGACGACAGGTTGGTACTGAAGCTTTCTTT. This translates into CASRRQVGTEAFF. The whole variable domain, remainder taken from reference TRBV2 and TRBJ1-1, is EPEVTQTPSHQVTQMGQEVILRCVPISNHLYFYWYRQILGQKVEFLVSFYNNEISEKSEIFDDQFSVERPDGSNFTLKIRSTKLEDSAMYFCASRRQVGTEAFFGQGTRLTVV.

This chain uses TRBV4-1 with TRBJ2-7, with 11 bases matching TRBD2. Per the germline V gene, CDR1 is MGHRA and CDR2 is YSYEKL. CDR3 length: 16 residues. With 1 base clipped from V and 4 bases from J, the junction kept 6 bases outside the gene matches. The CDR3, as DNA: TGCGCCAGCAGCCAAGTGGCTAGCGGGGGGAGGTACGAGCAGTACTTC. Encoded protein: CASSQVASGGRYEQYF.